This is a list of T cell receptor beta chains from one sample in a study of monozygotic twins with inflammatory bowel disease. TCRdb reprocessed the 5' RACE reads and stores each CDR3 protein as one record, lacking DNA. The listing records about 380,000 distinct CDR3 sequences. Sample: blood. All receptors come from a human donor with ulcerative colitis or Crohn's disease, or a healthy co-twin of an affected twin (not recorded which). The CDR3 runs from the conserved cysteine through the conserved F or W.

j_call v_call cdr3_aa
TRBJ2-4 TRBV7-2 CASSLAQGENIQYF
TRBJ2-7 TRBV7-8 CASSLRAGYSYEQYF
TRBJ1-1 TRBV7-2 CASSSRQGRTEAFF
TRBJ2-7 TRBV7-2 CASSLGVLAGIAYEQYF
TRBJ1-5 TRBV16 CASSALVGHNQPQHF
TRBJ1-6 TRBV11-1 CASSSPGKLLDLSSYNSPLHF
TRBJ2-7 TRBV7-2 CASSLALRGAREQYF
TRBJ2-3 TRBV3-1 CASSQGLAGTDTQYF
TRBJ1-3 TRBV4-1 CASSQGFGVSGNTIYF
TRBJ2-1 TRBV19 CASRWTARGGPSYNEQFF
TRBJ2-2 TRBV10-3 CAISELGTAGTVTGELFF
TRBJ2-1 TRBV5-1 CASSLDGTSGLTYNEQFF
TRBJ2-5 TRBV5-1 CASALLLGDQETQYF
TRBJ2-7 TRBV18 CASSQDRKLYEQYF
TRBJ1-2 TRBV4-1 CASSQARRQINYGYTF
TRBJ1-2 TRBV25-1 CASSISGQGDGYTF
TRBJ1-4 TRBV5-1 CASSLGIGYAEKLFF
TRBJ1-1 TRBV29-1 CSVFTGGTEAFF
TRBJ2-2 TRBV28 CASSFFAGYNTGELFF
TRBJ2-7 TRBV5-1 CASSFIPRDEQYF
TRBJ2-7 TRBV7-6 CASSLAVSDRGDYEQYF
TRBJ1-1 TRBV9 CASSVGQVNTEAFF
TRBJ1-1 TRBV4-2 CASSQDQVPGQAFF
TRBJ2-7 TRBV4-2 CASSLRGGANDEQYF
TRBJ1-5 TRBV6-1 CASRKEQWGANQPQHF
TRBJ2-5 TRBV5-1 CASALVTTTQETQYF
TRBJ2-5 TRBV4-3 CASSQTGTTRETQYF
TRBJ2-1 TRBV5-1 CASRTDRGHEQFF
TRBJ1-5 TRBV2 CASSFYENQPQHF
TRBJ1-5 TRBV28 CASSLYGQGADQPQHF
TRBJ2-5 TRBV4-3 CASSQDLRETQYF
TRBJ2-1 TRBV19 CASWGDSGPSSYNEQFF
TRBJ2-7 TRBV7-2 CASSLAGGSQIKMYF
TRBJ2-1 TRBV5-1 CASSRQGSGNYNEQFF
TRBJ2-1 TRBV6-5 CASSPGQNNEQFF
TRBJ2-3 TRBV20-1 CSPGGASTDTQYF
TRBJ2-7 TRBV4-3 CASSLRQGLAYEQYF
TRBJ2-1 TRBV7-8 CASSRREGDYNEQFF
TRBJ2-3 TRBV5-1 CASSWGVTSTDTQYF
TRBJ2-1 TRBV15 CATSTRTSGGVHEQFF
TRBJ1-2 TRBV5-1 CASSLEAGLYGYTF
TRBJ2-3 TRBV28 CASPTSGAADTQYF
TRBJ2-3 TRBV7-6 CASSLVVSSSGETDTQYF
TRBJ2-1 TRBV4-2 CASSQDRSIDEQFF
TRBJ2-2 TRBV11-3 CASSLGQGNINTGELFF
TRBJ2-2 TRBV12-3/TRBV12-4 CASTWTGLNTGELFF
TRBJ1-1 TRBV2 CASSRDRGDAFF
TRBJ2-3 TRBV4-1 CASRQGGQISTDTQYF
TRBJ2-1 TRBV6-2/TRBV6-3 CASSYSGRGNEQFF
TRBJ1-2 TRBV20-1 CSARDLDRSYGYTF
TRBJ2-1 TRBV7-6 CASSEDQGNNEQFF
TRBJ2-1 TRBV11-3 CASSPLTSGNEQFF
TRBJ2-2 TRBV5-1 CATDRGPNTGELFF
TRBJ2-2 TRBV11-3 CASSLRANTGELFF
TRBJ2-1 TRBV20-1 CSARNRGGDTYNEQFF
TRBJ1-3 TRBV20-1 CSARTKLSGNTIYF